A selection of T cell receptor beta chains follows, all from one sample in a study of monozygotic twins with inflammatory bowel disease. TCRdb reprocessed the 5' RACE reads; each CDR3 protein has one entry and no DNA is given. This table holds 330,000 or so distinct CDR3 sequences. Source material: blood. All receptors derive from a human donor with ulcerative colitis or Crohn's disease, or a healthy co-twin of an affected twin (not recorded which). Each CDR3 is given with its conserved first and last residue. The order of the fields is V gene, J gene, CDR3 protein.

v_gene: TRBV4-1
j_gene: TRBJ2-1
CDR3aa: CASSQTDEQFF

v_gene: TRBV11-2
j_gene: TRBJ2-3
CDR3aa: CASSLELGTGDTQYF

v_gene: TRBV5-6
j_gene: TRBJ1-5
CDR3aa: CASSFSGTGFQPQHF

v_gene: TRBV12-3/TRBV12-4
j_gene: TRBJ2-2
CDR3aa: CASTQFVGELFF

v_gene: TRBV6-1
j_gene: TRBJ1-5
CDR3aa: CASSVGPQRVQPQHF

v_gene: TRBV6-2/TRBV6-3
j_gene: TRBJ2-5
CDR3aa: CASSFGGRGTQYF

v_gene: TRBV18
j_gene: TRBJ2-7
CDR3aa: CASSRTATGTYEQYF

v_gene: TRBV5-1
j_gene: TRBJ1-5
CDR3aa: CASSLEGGRSNQPQHF

v_gene: TRBV5-1
j_gene: TRBJ2-2
CDR3aa: CASSALNTGELFF

v_gene: TRBV6-4
j_gene: TRBJ2-2
CDR3aa: CASSDSPGNTGELFF

v_gene: TRBV7-2
j_gene: TRBJ2-3
CDR3aa: CASSSTRTGKYF

v_gene: TRBV25-1
j_gene: TRBJ1-1
CDR3aa: CASSAPLIGTEAFF

v_gene: TRBV10-2
j_gene: TRBJ2-6
CDR3aa: CASSESRSSGANVLTF

v_gene: TRBV6-1
j_gene: TRBJ2-1
CDR3aa: CASSPEGLAGINEQFF

v_gene: TRBV6-1
j_gene: TRBJ2-3
CDR3aa: CASARDWGDTQYF

v_gene: TRBV7-6
j_gene: TRBJ1-3
CDR3aa: CASSLGHPGYYSGNTIYF

v_gene: TRBV12-3/TRBV12-4
j_gene: TRBJ2-1
CDR3aa: CASSFALRGGGINNEQFF

v_gene: TRBV5-1
j_gene: TRBJ2-3
CDR3aa: CASSPGLASSDTQYF

v_gene: TRBV5-1
j_gene: TRBJ1-1
CDR3aa: CASSLRGPGGTEAFF

v_gene: TRBV10-3
j_gene: TRBJ2-1
CDR3aa: CAISLASSYNEQFF

v_gene: TRBV6-2/TRBV6-3
j_gene: TRBJ1-5
CDR3aa: CASSYLASNQPQHF

v_gene: TRBV10-2
j_gene: TRBJ1-5
CDR3aa: CASSRQGVQPQHF

v_gene: TRBV4-3
j_gene: TRBJ1-2
CDR3aa: CASSQVGADFSYGYTF

v_gene: TRBV7-8
j_gene: TRBJ2-7
CDR3aa: CASSLGQGKSYEQYF

v_gene: TRBV10-3
j_gene: TRBJ1-6
CDR3aa: CAISRGAGYNSPLHF

v_gene: TRBV6-1
j_gene: TRBJ2-2
CDR3aa: CASSESSGLGGVATGELFF

v_gene: TRBV7-9
j_gene: TRBJ2-1
CDR3aa: CASSSDRERNNEQFF

v_gene: TRBV20-1
j_gene: TRBJ1-5
CDR3aa: CSASRQSHSNQPQHF

v_gene: TRBV4-1
j_gene: TRBJ2-4
CDR3aa: CASSQGGDSRNMQYF

v_gene: TRBV5-4
j_gene: TRBJ2-3
CDR3aa: CASSTRRAADTQYF

v_gene: TRBV18
j_gene: TRBJ2-1
CDR3aa: CASSPQGLVHEQFF

v_gene: TRBV24-1
j_gene: TRBJ2-7
CDR3aa: CATSDSGLAGRTAF

v_gene: TRBV5-1
j_gene: TRBJ1-4
CDR3aa: CASSFSGATNEKLFF

v_gene: TRBV18
j_gene: TRBJ1-1
CDR3aa: CASSPEGRKTEAFF

v_gene: TRBV5-1
j_gene: TRBJ2-2
CDR3aa: CASSSGDRNTGELFF

v_gene: TRBV6-5
j_gene: TRBJ2-7
CDR3aa: CASSYSWGPSYEQYF

v_gene: TRBV12-3/TRBV12-4
j_gene: TRBJ2-2
CDR3aa: CASSGWQGLGELFF

v_gene: TRBV10-3
j_gene: TRBJ2-1
CDR3aa: CAIRIAPLSYNEQFF

v_gene: TRBV27
j_gene: TRBJ2-3
CDR3aa: CASSLRRDREWLAAYTDTQYF

v_gene: TRBV20-1
j_gene: TRBJ2-2
CDR3aa: CSARGYLGAGTNTGELFF

v_gene: TRBV19
j_gene: TRBJ2-1
CDR3aa: CASSIALYNEQFF

v_gene: TRBV7-9
j_gene: TRBJ1-1
CDR3aa: CASSFQGATTEVFF

v_gene: TRBV27
j_gene: TRBJ1-5
CDR3aa: CASALWGNQPQHF

v_gene: TRBV28
j_gene: TRBJ2-2
CDR3aa: CASSLRTPDTGELFF

v_gene: TRBV28
j_gene: TRBJ1-1
CDR3aa: CASSIDSLNTEAFF

v_gene: TRBV20-1
j_gene: TRBJ2-1
CDR3aa: CSARLQYNEQFF

v_gene: TRBV10-3
j_gene: TRBJ2-1
CDR3aa: CAISEEWGNNEQFF

v_gene: TRBV7-2
j_gene: TRBJ1-6
CDR3aa: CASSQANSPLHF